The clone carrying this T cell receptor beta chain was seen many times. What it binds is not known. The entry originates in a study of blood T cells in healthy people across ages. Study conclusions and caveats: A strong correlation was found between TCR beta diversity and the percentage of naive T cells.

This CDR3 is built from 15 residues. Germline V gene lookup returns CDR1 DFQATT and CDR2 SNEGSKA (reference sequence). V shed 6 bases, J shed 5 bases, and the junction held 9 bases outside the gene matches. Together with a sample-barcoded 5' primer, a J-beta primer mix was included in a second PCR lasting about 7 to 11 cycles. Each cDNA molecule, via a template-switch adaptor with 12 random nucleotides, was tagged. TCRdb independently ran MiXCR on the 5' RACE reads; one entry per CDR3 protein. The sample has 600,000 or so distinct CDR3 sequences, about 30% seen once. The sample providers were healthy Caucasian people from Russia, aged about 6 to 95.

Source material: blood. J is TRBJ1-6 and V is TRBV20-1, with 8 bases that match TRBD1. This sequence originates from a woman of 80 years or more in good health. CDR3 amino acids: CSAGRGQGNNSPLHF. Here the CDR3 DNA reads TGCAGTGCGGGTCGCGGACAGGGCAATAATTCACCCCTCCACTTT.